The clone carrying this T cell receptor (beta chain) was observed a few times. This entry comes from a study of blood T cell repertoires in COVID-19. Study overall: Some COVID-19 samples were acute and others convalescent; all came from the United States, Italy and Spain. The cDNA or gDNA used as material had been derived from T cells, B-cell-depleted T cells, or PBMCs.

Authors' data handling: Nucleated cell counts were estimated from reference gene primer amplification. Assay used: immunoSEQ multiplex PCR; TCRdb lists only in-frame clones, some missing. That table furnishes V, J and clone size, whereas the DNA furnished D and trimming. The sample has about 200,000 clones, over 70% seen once. Sequencing used peripheral blood. The clonotype comes from an elderly woman with acute or convalescent COVID-19.

The chain's CDR3 is CATSITANTEAFF. Here the CDR3 DNA reads TGTGCCACCAGCATAACTGCGAACACTGAAGCTTTCTTT. The gene calls are TRBV15 and TRBJ1-1; no firm D call. Trimming cost V 4 bases and J 1 base, with 7 bases left between them. Per the germline V gene, CDR1 is LNHNV and CDR2 is YYDKDF (reference sequence). CDR3 length equals 13 residues.